This T cell receptor beta chain was captured in a study of cytomegalovirus exposure and HLA in healthy donors (dated by TCRdb to 2015 to 2018). In terms of the full investigation: In an earlier analysis of approximately 500 of the donors, approximately 300 Gb of sequence data and just under 120 million unique TCR beta sequences from about 179 million T cells were reported. An early release covering 550 to 700 HLA-typed donors comprised about 320 gigabases of sequencing data and roughly 85 million unique TCR sequences. Of the roughly 400 genotyped donors, about 80% fell in the genetic ancestry cluster associated with self-reported Caucasian donors. The study aimed to test whether cataloging public T cell receptors could reveal signatures of past pathogen exposure. The study profiled the T cell repertoires of approximately 700 subjects by immunosequencing and related them to cytomegalovirus serostatus. Along with the roughly 670-subject first cohort, a separate validation cohort of over a hundred different subjects was used. To predict cytomegalovirus infection status, the study combined high-throughput TCR immunosequencing, statistical association of individual TCRs with disease status, and machine learning. A later analysis re-analyzed previously published TCR beta repertoires from 650 to 800 donors and added high-resolution HLA genotyping to study TCR occurrence patterns. In the later analysis, no new phenotypic data were used to find candidate immune exposures; instead, reliance was placed on TCR beta sequences and their occurrence across donors. An earlier analysis of several hundred of the donors applied high-throughput TCR beta sequencing to assess whether each TCR beta V gene segment acted as functional or pseudogenic. Donor age, sex, ethnicity and CMV serostatus were collected together with the repertoire data. In a later genetic analysis, genome-wide SNP genotypes for about 65% of the roughly 670 donors were used, and that subset was treated as a discovery cohort. Every discovery cohort repertoire had been produced on one sequencing platform. HLA typing covered class I and class II loci at four-digit resolution. Typing coverage varied by locus: roughly 629-640 donors for A, B, C, DRB1 and DQB1; roughly 520 for DQA1; more than 600 for DPA1; about 450 for DPB1. Because of strong linkage in the cohort, roughly 5 DR-DQ haplotypes were treated as single units for association and clustering. On average, approximately 250,000 unique TCR beta nucleotide sequences were sequenced per donor among about 400 genotyped donors of the cohort, with 15% to 20% of those sequences being non-productive.

The cohort comprised hundreds of healthy bone marrow donors. At the time of sampling, every cohort member was nominally healthy, though immune exposures that went unrecorded were likely present. The donor tested CMV seronegative, placing the donor among the roughly 400 seronegative members of the cohort. Every donor gave a peripheral blood sample, and the peripheral blood mononuclear cells from that sample were used for TCR beta sequencing. The Qiagen DNeasy Blood Extraction Kit was used to extract genomic DNA from the blood cell samples. Overall study results and their limits: Some IMGT-functional V segments, including TRBV6-2 and TRBV6-3, could not be distinguished by the 87-base-pair reads and were therefore excluded. Because HLA typing was missing for some donors at each locus, association tests included only the typed subset. Linkage disequilibrium might explain the correlated functional status among segregating V segments, but an unknown experimental factor could not be excluded. In a later analysis, 16,951 TCR beta sequences were associated with specific HLA alleles at a false discovery rate of 0.05. A total of 150 to 200 TCR beta chains were listed by the study as associated with cytomegalovirus. It was suggested by the authors that the approach could potentially be generalized to other disease states and immunological phenotypes. Presence/absence analyses assumed roughly uniform sequencing depth across donors, an assumption that may not hold. In a later analysis, HLA-associated TCR beta chains showed more clonal expansion and lower generation probabilities than non-associated chains that were equally common. A cluster of highly shared sequence variants was judged likely to be a technical artifact of the sequencing pipeline. The cohort was sequenced for TCR beta chains only, and without alpha or paired-chain data the features that could be detected were limited. A further reported finding was that TCR beta sequences accurately predicted the HLA-A and HLA-B alleles for most subjects in the first cohort. In vitro tests confirmed that a few of the cytomegalovirus-associated TCR beta chains recognize cytomegalovirus antigens. According to a later genetic analysis, donors in an Asian-associated ancestry cluster had fewer N-insertions in productive TCRs than the approximately 700-donor mean. A later genetic analysis associated a missense DCLRE1C variant with V-gene and J-gene trimming of TCR beta chains, and an independent cohort replicated the association. CMV serostatus was the only immune exposure information available for the cohort. In a later analysis, several top co-occurrence clusters were reported to appear linked to parvovirus B19, influenza, CMV and Epstein-Barr virus. Strong co-occurrence of HLA alleles, especially DR and DQ, made assigning TCR associations to individual alleles difficult. In a later analysis, most CMV-associated TCR beta chains were found to appear HLA-restricted, with HLA associations seemingly driven largely by CMV exposure. In an earlier analysis of some 640 of the donors, most TCR beta V segments were observed in productive rearrangements about 87% or about 30% of the time, broadly matching IMGT annotations. Cytomegalovirus status was reported to be diagnosed by the classifier with high specificity and sensitivity in both the original and validation cohorts. A later analysis found that TCR association rates varied across HLA loci, with DRB1 alleles showing the most associated TCRs and HLA-C alleles the fewest. Because counts were too low, roughly 16 rarely observed V segments, including chromosome 9 orphons, were left out of the earlier analysis of 500 to 750 of the donors. Across donors, most TCR sequences were observed very rarely, whereas some public TCRs were present in many individuals.

CDR1 is given as MDHEN and CDR2 as SYDVKM, both from the germline V gene. The CDR3, cysteine through phenylalanine, is 14 amino acids long. Just CDR3 DNA is preserved here, 42 bases in frame from base 1. The germline ends are 9 bases apart after V is trimmed by 6 bases and J by 0 bases. In the case of this clone: It lacks a known antigen. Base qualities were left out, and no much larger clone turns up one base away.

Library generation was performed with the immunoSEQ multiplex PCR assay. For the multiplex PCR, a mixture combining 60 forward primers for TCR Vbeta segments and 13 reverse primers for TCR Jbeta segments was used. The CDR3 region of rearranged TCR beta genes was amplified from genomic DNA with a multiplex PCR assay. On the Illumina HiSeq System, the amplified TCR beta libraries were sequenced as 87-base-pair reads. The original pipeline was this. In a later analysis, 80 million or so unique TCR beta chains were counted across the approximately 640 repertoires, and roughly 11 million of these chains were shared by at least two donors. Raw reads were error-corrected and collapsed into unique sequences by a nearest-neighbor algorithm in which closely related sequences were merged to remove PCR and sequencing errors. Alignment of CDR3 sequences to IMGT reference sequences was used to assign V, D and J gene segments. Each retained sequence needed at least a six-nucleotide match to both a V gene segment and a J gene segment. Rearrangements were classified as productive when the CDR3 lacked stop codons and remained in frame with V and J, and all other rearrangements were classified as non-productive. CDR3 was defined according to IMGT convention as the region running from the second conserved V-encoded cysteine to the conserved J-encoded phenylalanine. The earlier analysis of about 530 of the donors excluded any sequence lacking an unambiguous match to a single V gene segment. In an earlier analysis of some 590 of the donors, a V segment was called functional when productive rearrangements were above 56.7%, and segregating when the standard deviation between donors exceeded 5%. A statistical classification framework was built for diagnosing cytomegalovirus status from the catalog of TCR beta chain sequences. V and J gene assignment, in a later analysis, came from comparing TCR nucleotide sequences with IMGT/GENE-DB human TR gene sequences. The TCRdist pipeline was used in a later analysis to assign CDR3 sequences and most-parsimonious VDJ recombination scenarios. In a later analysis, each TCR beta chain was defined by its CDR3 amino acid sequence together with its V-gene family, and reads lacking a unique V-gene family were excluded. As a way to deal with suspected cross-contamination and a sequencing artifact, a later analysis dropped approximately 570 nucleotide sequences that were highly shared and had low generation probability. In a later analysis, a clonal expansion index for each public chain was calculated from normalized within-repertoire ranks of inferred template counts. In a later analysis, generation probabilities were computed with a VDJ recombination model fitted to out-of-frame rearrangements, and the resulting probabilities were checked against IGoR. In a later analysis, TCR-TCR, TCR-HLA and TCR-CMV co-occurrence was scored with hypergeometric tests, and a repertoire-size bias correction was applied to TCR pairs. To estimate false discovery rates, a later analysis permuted the HLA or CMV assignments 20 times. In a later analysis, co-occurring TCRs were grouped using DBSCAN, and TCRdist sequence similarity was added for clustering within HLA-allele-positive subsets. Co-occurrence clustering excluded repertoires with fewer than 30,000 or more than 120,000 public chains, plus five with anomalous nucleotide sharing. TCRdb carries this immuneACCESS record with in-frame sequences only. Its versions omit some clonotypes, under half of them owing to an unresolved V gene in the studies checked, with the rest unexplained. Clonal size and the V and J genes are those of that table, whereas D and trimming came from the DNA. The sample includes some 150,000 clones, with about 82% observed a single time. Approximately 3% of the sample rests with the top ten.

The rearranged chain carries TRBV28 and TRBJ1-3; possibly the D gene is TRBD1, per 6 matching bases. The sample taken for sequencing was PBMCs. This TCR derives from a male donor in good health and CMV-seronegative. The CDR3 reads as follows: CASRQGPSGNTIYF. Read as DNA, the sequence is TGTGCCAGCAGACAGGGACCCTCTGGAAACACCATATATTTT.